This TCR beta chain was captured in a study of T cells in Graves' hyperthyroidism and ophthalmopathy. Study-wide results and caveats: Model predictions of ophthalmopathy came a median around 6.5 months before onset. Most thyroid clonotypes that were expanded above 0.001 also turned up in blood.

The sample holds many counts of this clonotype. The target antigen is unknown. What was amplified from RNA transcripts were TCR beta CDR3 regions. Initially, a first-round RT-PCR of the TCR CDR3 employed the HTBI primer set. TCRdb passed the multiplex PCR reads through MiXCR, listing each CDR3 protein once. This sample has some 570,000 distinct CDR3 sequences; 15% to 20% occur once, and the top ten carry approximately 15%. Under 3 months was the duration of disease in ophthalmopathy patients, who also had a Clinical Activity Score of at least 3 and a NOSPECS grade of at least 4. Uncontrolled infection, other autoimmune disease, pregnancy and lactation each barred patients from inclusion. The germline gives CDR1 SGHAT, CDR2 FQNNGV. Trimming cost V 0 bases and J 6 bases, with 12 bases left between them. This CDR3 has 14 residues.

This clonotype originated in a woman under 30 with Graves' ophthalmopathy. The sequenced material came from blood. The genes are TRBV11-2 and TRBJ2-7; possibly TRBD1 or TRBD2 for D (5 bases each). The CDR3 DNA is TGTGCCAGCAGCTTAGAAGTATCCGGGACCGAGCAGTACTTC. Protein: CASSLEVSGTEQYF.